This record concerns one TCR beta chain sequence. The CDR3 is 13 amino acids. Germline V CDR1 and CDR2: SGHAT, FQNNGV. V lost 1 base and J 7 bases, leaving 8 bases between the germline ends. The data were produced by immunoSEQ multiplex PCR, yet TCRdb's version contains in-frame clones alone and is incomplete. Among about 360,000 clones listed, about nine tenths were seen once. This sample was taken from a study of cytomegalovirus exposure and HLA in healthy donors. The V call is TRBV11-2, the J call TRBJ1-3, with TRBD1 as a possible D gene (5 bases). Sequenced material: PBMCs. The sequence was obtained from a young woman in good health and CMV-seronegative. CDR3 in DNA: TGTGCCAGCAGCTTAGTCCCAGGGAACACCATATATTTT. Its protein is CASSLVPGNTIYF.